The T cell receptor beta chain under discussion was sequenced for a study of T cell responses to AZD1222 COVID-19 vaccine. Regarding the study as a whole: The sample set comprised mostly white British donors with more females, and clonal diversity was possibly underestimated. Spike as a whole was targeted by vaccine-associated CD4 TCRs, dominant at 160-218 and 743-854. As reported, nearly half of all spike-specific TCRs target variant regions that are unmutated.

CDR1 and CDR2 (germline): MDHEN, SYDVKM. V lost 3 bases to trimming and J lost 0 bases, with 9 bases between them. This CDR3 region has 15 residues. A word on this clone: Its antigen is as yet unknown.

The data were produced by immunoSEQ multiplex PCR, yet TCRdb's version contains in-frame clones alone and is incomplete. This sample yields approximately 92,000 clones, of which around 86% are seen a single time; around 9.6% belongs to the top ten. This rearrangement joins TRBV28 to TRBJ1-3; D is unresolved. This TCR was recovered from an adult in good health. Specimen: peripheral blood, collected on day 0 of AZD1222 vaccination. The CDR3 DNA reads as TGTGCCAGCAGTTTCCTAGGCCCCTCTGGAAACACCATATATTTT. Translated, it gives CASSFLGPSGNTIYF.